The rows below give T cell receptor beta chains drawn from one sample of a study of T cell changes during pregnancy in multiple sclerosis. Sequenced by immunoSEQ multiplex PCR; TCRdb stores in-frame clones only, minus some. The sample contains 40,000 to 45,000 clones, approximately 92% of which appear only once. The material sequenced was peripheral blood. Receptor source: a female donor with multiple sclerosis, enrolled in a pregnancy study. The CDR3 runs from the conserved cysteine through the conserved F or W. Fields, in order: clone size, V gene, J gene, D gene, CDR3 protein, CDR3 DNA. D genes are given only for firm matches. Only some rows state a clone size, as once, few, many or a class for expanded clones.

clone size: -
V gene: TRBV9
J gene: TRBJ1-3
D gene: TRBD1
CDR3 protein: CASSVGDGTGGPGNTIYF
CDR3 DNA: TGTGCCAGCAGCGTAGGAGACGGGACAGGGGGCCCTGGAAACACCATATATTTT

clone size: -
V gene: TRBV14
J gene: TRBJ1-1
D gene: -
CDR3 protein: CASSQDRGEVAFF
CDR3 DNA: TGTGCCAGCAGCCAAGATCGGGGGGAGGTAGCTTTCTTT

clone size: -
V gene: TRBV18
J gene: TRBJ2-3
D gene: -
CDR3 protein: CASSPRVGVEDTQYF
CDR3 DNA: TGTGCCAGCTCACCAAGAGTGGGGGTGGAGGATACGCAGTATTTT

clone size: -
V gene: TRBV19
J gene: TRBJ2-5
D gene: -
CDR3 protein: CASRPKGSQETQYF
CDR3 DNA: TGTGCCAGTAGGCCGAAGGGTAGCCAAGAGACCCAGTACTTC

clone size: -
V gene: TRBV30
J gene: TRBJ1-5
D gene: -
CDR3 protein: CAWTGQAYAYNQPQHF
CDR3 DNA: TGTGCCTGGACTGGCCAGGCATATGCTTACAATCAGCCCCAGCATTTT

clone size: -
V gene: TRBV4-3
J gene: TRBJ2-4
D gene: -
CDR3 protein: CASSQDQTSATYF
CDR3 DNA: TGCGCCAGCAGCCAAGATCAGACCTCGGCAACGTACTTC

clone size: -
V gene: TRBV28
J gene: TRBJ2-1
D gene: TRBD2
CDR3 protein: CASSFYLGGGPSYNEQFF
CDR3 DNA: TGTGCCAGCAGTTTTTATCTCGGGGGAGGGCCCTCCTACAATGAGCAGTTCTTC

clone size: -
V gene: TRBV5-1
J gene: TRBJ2-1
D gene: TRBD1
CDR3 protein: CASSSGTGVSNEQFF
CDR3 DNA: TGCGCCAGCAGCTCCGGGACAGGGGTGAGCAATGAGCAGTTCTTC

clone size: -
V gene: TRBV6-1
J gene: TRBJ2-3
D gene: TRBD2
CDR3 protein: CASSEVGSGRARYF
CDR3 DNA: TGTGCCAGCAGTGAAGTGGGTAGCGGGAGGGCACGATATTTT

clone size: once
V gene: TRBV6-1
J gene: TRBJ1-3
D gene: TRBD1
CDR3 protein: CASGGQGAGNTIYF
CDR3 DNA: TGTGCCAGTGGGGGACAGGGGGCTGGAAACACCATATATTTT

clone size: -
V gene: TRBV9
J gene: TRBJ2-7
D gene: -
CDR3 protein: CASSPHGGDSYEQYF
CDR3 DNA: TGTGCCAGCAGCCCCCACGGGGGCGACTCCTACGAGCAGTACTTC

clone size: once
V gene: TRBV10-3
J gene: TRBJ2-7
D gene: TRBD2
CDR3 protein: CAITSGTSGTYEQYF
CDR3 DNA: TGTGCCATCACCTCCGGGACTAGCGGGACCTACGAGCAGTACTTC

clone size: -
V gene: TRBV28
J gene: TRBJ2-1
D gene: -
CDR3 protein: CASSLVGDEQFF
CDR3 DNA: TGTGCCAGCAGCCTCGTTGGCGATGAGCAGTTCTTC

clone size: -
V gene: TRBV19
J gene: TRBJ2-1
D gene: TRBD2
CDR3 protein: CASSDPPGGKQFF
CDR3 DNA: TGTGCCAGTAGTGATCCTCCGGGGGGAAAGCAGTTCTTC

clone size: -
V gene: TRBV5-1
J gene: TRBJ2-7
D gene: TRBD1
CDR3 protein: CASSGQGSYEQYF
CDR3 DNA: TGCGCCAGCAGCGGACAGGGCTCCTACGAGCAGTACTTC

clone size: -
V gene: TRBV5-1
J gene: TRBJ2-1
D gene: -
CDR3 protein: CASSPTVGGPPEQFF
CDR3 DNA: TGCGCCAGCAGCCCGACAGTGGGAGGCCCCCCTGAGCAGTTCTTC